The subject of this entry is one TCR beta chain. Its antigen is currently unknown. The data derive from a study of cytomegalovirus exposure and HLA in healthy donors. Study-level findings and limits: It was around 160 TCR beta chains that were listed as cytomegalovirus-associated. Reports showed the classifier diagnosing cytomegalovirus status with high specificity and sensitivity.

Generated by immunoSEQ multiplex PCR, the TCRdb table keeps only in-frame clones and is missing some. Among more than 120,000 clones listed, roughly 90% were seen once. Germline CDR1 is SEHNR and CDR2 is FQNEAQ (reference sequence). V lost 2 bases, J lost 8 bases, and 22 bases lay in between. The CDR3 is 17 amino acids. Sequencing was performed on PBMCs. The sequence was obtained from a man between 18 and 29 years old in good health and CMV-seropositive. The V gene is TRBV7-9, the J gene TRBJ2-1; D may be TRBD2 (6 bases). The CDR3 loop is CASSLTRLVDFNHEQFF. CDR3 bases: TGTGCCAGCAGCTTAACCCGACTAGTAGATTTTAACCATGAGCAGTTCTTC.